These 3 T cell receptor beta chains originate from one sample sequenced in a study of blood T cell repertoires in COVID-19. Sequencing used immunoSEQ multiplex PCR; TCRdb keeps in-frame clones, though not all of them. The table lists about 200,000 clones, around nine tenths of them singletons. What was sequenced was peripheral blood. Source of these receptors: a man aged 60 to 69 who had recovered from COVID-19.

V usage is TRBV28 and J usage is TRBJ1-1; 10 positions match TRBD1. The CDR3 extends over 17 amino acids. V shed 6 bases and J 3 bases; nucleotides not matched to a gene: 13. Germline CDR1 and CDR2: MDHEN and SYDVKM. This CDR3 reads CASSPSGTGDFYTEAFF. DNA of the CDR3: TGTGCCAGCAGCCCCTCCGGGACAGGGGATTTTTACACTGAAGCTTTCTTT.

This chain joins TRBV3-1 (or the pseudogene TRBV3-2) and TRBJ2-3; TRBD2 matches 9 bases. Germline V gene lookup returns CDR1 LGHDT and CDR2 YNNKEL (reference sequence). The CDR3 loop spans 15 amino acids. V shed 4 bases, J shed 1 base, and the junction held 3 bases outside the gene matches. Here the CDR3 reads CASSLLAGGTDTQYF. The CDR3 region has the DNA TGTGCCAGCAGCCTTTTAGCGGGGGGCACAGATACGCAGTATTTT.

This clone was observed once. The rearrangement uses TRBV7-3 and TRBJ2-5; D is perhaps TRBD1 (5 bases). Germline V CDR1 and CDR2: SGHTA, FQGTGA. Trimming stripped 5 bases from V and 5 bases from J, with 15 bases between. This CDR3 spans 14 amino acids. DNA for the CDR3: TGTGCCAGCAGCCCTAACCGCAGGGATGAGACCCAGTACTTC. Translation gives CASSPNRRDETQYF.